Sequencing of this T cell receptor (beta chain) was carried out in a study of shared clonotypes between healthy human individuals. Whole-study context: The people who gave samples were two women and a few men aged 18 to 49. General study results and limits: It was expected that sequencing depth would affect clonotype sharing among donors.

Points on this clone: What it binds is unknown.

Looked up from germline, CDR1 is LNHDA and CDR2 is SQIVND (reference sequence). V gave up 5 bases and J gave up 4 bases, with 14 bases separating them. The CDR3 is 15 residues long. Donors were healthy HIV-negative adults without recently reported acute infections or vaccinations. Naive CD45RA+ and memory CD45RA-negative subsets were split from CD4+ cells. The repertoire was sequenced with immunoSEQ multiplex PCR; TCRdb's copy has only in-frame clones and lacks some. This table has a few million clones, 90% to 95% appearing once. Sequenced input: naive CD4+ T cells from PBMCs. The sample's subset: CD45RA+ positively selected. The V call is TRBV19, the J call TRBJ1-4, with a tentative D call TRBD1 (5 bases). This clonotype was sampled from a young man in good health. Some clones in this sample may be carry-over from other donors' samples. The CDR3 nucleotides read TGTGCCAGTAGTCTCAGACCGGGACGTAATGAAAAACTGTTTTTT. This encodes CASSLRPGRNEKLFF.